This T cell receptor (beta chain) was found in a study of control samples from healthy donors and cancer patients. Assay used: immunoSEQ multiplex PCR; TCRdb lists only in-frame clones, some missing. Among over 90,000 clones listed, approximately 90% were seen once. CDR3 length: 15 residues. V was shortened by 2 bases and J by 4 bases, with 12 bases between the two germline ends. Germline CDR1 reads MNHEY; CDR2 reads SVGAGI. The TCR sequence derives from a man aged 55-75 years with lung cancer. The chain couples TRBV6-5 to TRBJ1-3; D gene unclear. Sequencing was carried out using PBMCs. The CDR3 nucleotides are TGTGCCAGCAGTTACCAAAGGGCCACGGGAAACACCATATATTTT. It specifies CASSYQRATGNTIYF.